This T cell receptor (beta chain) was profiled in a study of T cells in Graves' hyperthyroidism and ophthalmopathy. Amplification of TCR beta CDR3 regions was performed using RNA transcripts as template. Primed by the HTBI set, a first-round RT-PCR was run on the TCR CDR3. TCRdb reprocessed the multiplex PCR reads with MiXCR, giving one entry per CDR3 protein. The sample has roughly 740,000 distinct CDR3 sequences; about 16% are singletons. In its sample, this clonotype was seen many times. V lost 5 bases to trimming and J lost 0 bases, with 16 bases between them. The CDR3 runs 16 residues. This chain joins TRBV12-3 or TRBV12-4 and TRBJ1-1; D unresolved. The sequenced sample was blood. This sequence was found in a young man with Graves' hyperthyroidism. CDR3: CASSASGSTMNTEAFF. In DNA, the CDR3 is TGTGCCAGCAGTGCCTCGGGATCCACCATGAACACTGAAGCTTTCTTT.